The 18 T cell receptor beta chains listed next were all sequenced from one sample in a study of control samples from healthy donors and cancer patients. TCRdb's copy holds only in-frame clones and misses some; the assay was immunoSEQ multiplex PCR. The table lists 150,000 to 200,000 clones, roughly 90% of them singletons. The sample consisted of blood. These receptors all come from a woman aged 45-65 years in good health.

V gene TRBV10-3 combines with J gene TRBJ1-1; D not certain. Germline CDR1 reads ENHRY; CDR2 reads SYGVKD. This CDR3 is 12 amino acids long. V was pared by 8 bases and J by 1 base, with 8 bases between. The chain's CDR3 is CAIGRSNTEAFF. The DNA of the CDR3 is TGTGCCATCGGACGGTCGAACACTGAAGCTTTCTTT.

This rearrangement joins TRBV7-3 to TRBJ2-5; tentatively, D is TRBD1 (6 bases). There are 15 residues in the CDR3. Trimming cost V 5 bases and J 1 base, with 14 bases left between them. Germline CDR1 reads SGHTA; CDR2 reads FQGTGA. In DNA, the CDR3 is TGTGCCAGCAGCCCGCGGTTGGGGGCCCAAGAGACCCAGTACTTC. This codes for CASSPRLGAQETQYF. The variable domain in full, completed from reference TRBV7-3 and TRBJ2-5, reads GAGVSQTPSNKVTEKGKYVELRCDPISGHTALYWYRQSLGQGPEFLIYFQGTGAADDSGLPNDRFFAVRPEGSVSTLKIQRTERGDSAVYLCASSPRLGAQETQYFGPGTRLLVL.

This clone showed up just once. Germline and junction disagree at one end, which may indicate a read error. The CDR3 bases are TGTGCCGGCAGTTGGTCAGGTCCCAATGGGCCCCAGCATTTT. Its translation is CAGSWSGPNGPQHF. This sequence joins TRBV6-5 and TRBJ1-5; D not certain. Germline lookup yields CDR1 MNHEY and CDR2 SVGAGI. The CDR3 totals 14 residues.

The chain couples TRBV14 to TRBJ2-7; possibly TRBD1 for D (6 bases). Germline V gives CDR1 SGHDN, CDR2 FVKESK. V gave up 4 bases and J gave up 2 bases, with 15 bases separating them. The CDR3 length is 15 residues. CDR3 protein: CASSPTGQGTYEQYF. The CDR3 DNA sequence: TGTGCCAGCAGCCCCACCGGGCAGGGGACCTACGAGCAGTACTTC.

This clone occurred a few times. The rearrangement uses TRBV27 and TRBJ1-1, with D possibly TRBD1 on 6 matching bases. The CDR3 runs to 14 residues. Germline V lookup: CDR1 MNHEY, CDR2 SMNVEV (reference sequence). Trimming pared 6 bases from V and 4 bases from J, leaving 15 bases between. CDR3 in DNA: TGTGCCAGCAGGGGGGCGGGGCGGGTCACTGAAGCTTTCTTT. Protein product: CASRGAGRVTEAFF.

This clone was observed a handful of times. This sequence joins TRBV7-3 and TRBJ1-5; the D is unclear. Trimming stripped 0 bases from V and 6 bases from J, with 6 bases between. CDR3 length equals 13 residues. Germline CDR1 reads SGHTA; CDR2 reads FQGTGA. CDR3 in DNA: TGTGCCAGCAGCTTAACCCACGGTCAGCCCCAGCATTTT. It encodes CASSLTHGQPQHF.

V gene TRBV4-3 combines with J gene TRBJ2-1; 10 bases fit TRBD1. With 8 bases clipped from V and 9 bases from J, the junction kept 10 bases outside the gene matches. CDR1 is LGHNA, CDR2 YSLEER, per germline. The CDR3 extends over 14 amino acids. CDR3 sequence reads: CASEPGQGSSEQFF. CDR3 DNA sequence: TGCGCCAGCGAACCGGGACAGGGGTCCAGTGAGCAGTTCTTC.

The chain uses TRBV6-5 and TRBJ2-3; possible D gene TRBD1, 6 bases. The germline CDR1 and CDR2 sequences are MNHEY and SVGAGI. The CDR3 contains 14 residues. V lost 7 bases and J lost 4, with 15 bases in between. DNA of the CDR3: TGTGCCAGCATAGAGGCAGGGGTTCCAGATACGCAGTATTTT. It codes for CASIEAGVPDTQYF.

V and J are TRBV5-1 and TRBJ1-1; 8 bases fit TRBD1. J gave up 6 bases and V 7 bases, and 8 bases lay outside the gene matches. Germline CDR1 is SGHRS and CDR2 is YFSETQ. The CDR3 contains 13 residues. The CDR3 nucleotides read TGCGCCAGCGGACAGGGTATGTTTGCTGAAGCTTTCTTT. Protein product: CASGQGMFAEAFF.

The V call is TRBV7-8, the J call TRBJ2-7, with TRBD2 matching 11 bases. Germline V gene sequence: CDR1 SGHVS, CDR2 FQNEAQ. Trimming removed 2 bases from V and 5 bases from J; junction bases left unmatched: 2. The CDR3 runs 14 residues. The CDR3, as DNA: TGTGCCAGCAGCTTAATAGCGGGAGGGAACGAGCAGTACTTC. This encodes CASSLIAGGNEQYF.

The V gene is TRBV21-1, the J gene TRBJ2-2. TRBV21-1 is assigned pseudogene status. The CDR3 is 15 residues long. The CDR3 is CASSKGGLDTGELFF. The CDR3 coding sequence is TGTGCCAGCAGCAAGGGGGGCCTGGACACCGGGGAGCTGTTTTTT.

The CDR3 nucleotides are TGTGCCAGCAGTGAAGTAGAGAATCAGCCCCAGCATTTT. Residues: CASSEVENQPQHF. This chain joins TRBV6-1 and TRBJ1-5, with D unclear. Germline values: CDR1 MNHNS, CDR2 SASEGT. The CDR3 contains 13 residues. Trimming pared 1 base from V and 4 bases from J, leaving 5 bases between.

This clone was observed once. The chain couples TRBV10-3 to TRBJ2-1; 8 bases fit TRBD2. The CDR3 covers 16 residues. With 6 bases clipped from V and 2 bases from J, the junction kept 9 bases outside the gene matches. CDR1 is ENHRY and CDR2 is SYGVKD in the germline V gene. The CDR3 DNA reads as TGTGCCATCAGAGGAACGACTAGCGATACCTACAATGAGCAGTTCTTC. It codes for CAIRGTTSDTYNEQFF.

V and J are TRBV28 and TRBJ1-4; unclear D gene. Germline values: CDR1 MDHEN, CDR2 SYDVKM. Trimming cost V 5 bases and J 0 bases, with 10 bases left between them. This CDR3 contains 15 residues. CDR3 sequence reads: CASSRTQATNEKLFF. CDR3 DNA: TGTGCCAGCAGTCGGACGCAAGCAACTAATGAAAAACTGTTTTTT.

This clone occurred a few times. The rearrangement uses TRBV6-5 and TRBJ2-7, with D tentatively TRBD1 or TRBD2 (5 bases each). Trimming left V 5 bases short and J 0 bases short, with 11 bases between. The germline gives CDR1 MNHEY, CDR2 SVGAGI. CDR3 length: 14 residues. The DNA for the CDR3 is TGTGCCAGCAGTCGGGACCCGAGCTCCTACGAGCAGTACTTC. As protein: CASSRDPSSYEQYF.

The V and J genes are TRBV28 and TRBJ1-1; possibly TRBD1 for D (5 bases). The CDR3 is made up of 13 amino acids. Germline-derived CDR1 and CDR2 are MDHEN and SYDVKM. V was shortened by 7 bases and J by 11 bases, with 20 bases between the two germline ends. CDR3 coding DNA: TGTGCCAGCACTGCTCAGGGTCTCTCCAGGGCTTTCTTT. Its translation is CASTAQGLSRAFF.

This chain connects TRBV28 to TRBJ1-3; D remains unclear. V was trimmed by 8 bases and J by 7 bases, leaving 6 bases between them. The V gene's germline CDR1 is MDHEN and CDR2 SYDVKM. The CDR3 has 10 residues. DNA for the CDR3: TGTGCCAGCCGCGGGAACACCATATATTTT. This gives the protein CASRGNTIYF. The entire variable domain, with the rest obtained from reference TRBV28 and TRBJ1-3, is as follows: DVKVTQSSRYLVKRTGEKVFLECVQDMDHENMFWYRQDPGLGLRLIYFSYDVKMKEKGDIPEGYSVSREKKERFSLILESASTNQTSMYLCASRGNTIYFGEGSWLTVV.

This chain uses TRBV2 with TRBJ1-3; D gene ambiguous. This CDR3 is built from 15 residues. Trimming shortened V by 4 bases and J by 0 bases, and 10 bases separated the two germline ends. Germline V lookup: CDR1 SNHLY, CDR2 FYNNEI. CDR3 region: CASSGTGISGNTIYF. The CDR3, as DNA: TGTGCCAGCAGTGGTACGGGAATCTCTGGAAACACCATATATTTT.